Presented here are 6 T cell receptor beta chains from one specimen sequenced in a study of blood T cell repertoires in COVID-19 (TCRdb year 2020). Receptor libraries were prepared by the immunoSEQ multiplex PCR assay. Here the immuneACCESS table is served through TCRdb, limited to in-frame sequences with V and J called. Missing clones are a known gap in these copies; in checked studies unresolved V genes cover under half, and the rest lacks a known reason. The sample profile shows 15,000 to 20,000 clones; more than 85% of them were found once. The ten largest clones capture about 15% of the sample. Sequenced material: peripheral blood. The source of these receptors is an older man with acute or convalescent COVID-19.

The chain carries TRBV7-2 and TRBJ2-7, with no clear D. Germline CDR1 and CDR2: SGHTA and FQGNSA. Trimming removed 4 bases at V and 2 bases at J, with 12 bases between. CDR3 size: 14 residues. The CDR3 is CASSSPDTAYEQYF. The CDR3 nucleotides read TGTGCCAGCAGCTCCCCAGACACTGCCTACGAGCAGTACTTC. Based on the CDR3 plus reference TRBV7-2 and TRBJ2-7, the full variable domain is GAGVSQSPSNKVTEKGKDVELRCDPISGHTALYWYRQSLGQGLEFLIYFQGNSAPDKSGLPSDRFSAERTGGSVSTLTIQRTQQEDSAVYLCASSSPDTAYEQYFGPGTRLTVT.

The rearrangement links TRBV28 to TRBJ2-5; 7 bases line up with TRBD1. This CDR3 has 15 amino acids. Germline CDR1 and CDR2: MDHEN and SYDVKM. The J segment lost 0 bases and the V segment lost 6 bases, leaving 7 bases of the junction unmatched. CDR3 DNA: TGTGCCAGCAGCCGCACAGGGACAGACCAAGAGACCCAGTACTTC. It codes for CASSRTGTDQETQYF.

The gene calls are TRBV27 and TRBJ2-1; 12 nucleotides agree with TRBD2. Germline values: CDR1 MNHEY, CDR2 SMNVEV (reference sequence). The CDR3 is 16 amino acids. With 6 bases clipped from V and 4 bases from J, the junction kept 7 bases outside the gene matches. As DNA, the CDR3 is TGTGCCAGCAGACCTATAGGACTAGCGGGATACAATGAGCAGTTCTTC. This codes for CASRPIGLAGYNEQFF.

The CDR3 DNA sequence: TGTGCCAGCAGTATACTAGCGCGAAGCTCCTACGAGCAGTACTTC. This translates into CASSILARSSYEQYF. The chain carries TRBV6-5 and TRBJ2-7; 7 positions match TRBD2. Trimming cost V 5 bases and J 0 bases; bases outside gene matches: 7. This CDR3 region has 15 residues. Germline-derived CDR1 and CDR2 are MNHEY and SVGAGI.

This chain links TRBV5-4 with TRBJ2-3, with 7 bases identical to TRBD2. With V trimmed by 4 bases and J by 5 bases, 10 bases remained unmatched. Germline V gene sequence: CDR1 SGHNT, CDR2 YYREEE (reference sequence). There are 15 residues in the CDR3. The CDR3 protein is CASSPLALRVDTQYF. CDR3 nucleotide sequence: TGTGCCAGCAGCCCACTAGCGCTCAGGGTAGATACGCAGTATTTT.

The genes are TRBV7-2 and TRBJ2-1, with 8 bases aligning to TRBD1. After removal of 2 bases from V and 3 bases from J, the junction contained 3 bases not matched to a gene. The CDR3 consists of 15 residues. Germline values: CDR1 SGHTA, CDR2 FQGNSA. The CDR3 DNA sequence: TGTGCCAGCAGCTTACTGGGACAGGACTACAATGAGCAGTTCTTC. Protein product: CASSLLGQDYNEQFF.